Listed here are 30 T cell receptor beta chains from one sample, sequenced in a study of blood T cell repertoires in COVID-19. The data were produced by immunoSEQ multiplex PCR, yet TCRdb's version contains in-frame clones alone and is incomplete. The sample consists of some 89,000 clones, about 80% of them appearing once. Material: peripheral blood. These receptors all stem from a man aged 70-80 years with acute or convalescent COVID-19.

The chain links TRBV2 to TRBJ1-5; tentative D call: TRBD1 (5 bases). The germline V gene has CDR1 SNHLY and CDR2 FYNNEI. V gave up 1 base and J gave up 1 base, with 8 bases separating them. This CDR3 is built from 15 residues. CDR3 residues: CASSEERGSNQPQHF. CDR3 nucleotides: TGTGCCAGCAGTGAAGAAAGGGGAAGCAATCAGCCCCAGCATTTT.

This clone was observed once. CDR3 region: CASSSTAVVSYNEQFF. DNA for the CDR3: TGTGCCAGCAGCTCGACAGCTGTAGTCTCCTACAATGAGCAGTTCTTC. This rearrangement joins TRBV7-9 to TRBJ2-1, with D possibly matching TRBD1 (5 bases). The CDR3 consists of 16 residues. Trimming took off 4 bases at V and 0 bases at J, with 13 bases between the two ends. Per the germline V gene, CDR1 is SEHNR and CDR2 is FQNEAQ (reference sequence).

The rearrangement joins TRBV7-3 to TRBJ2-2; 8 bases are a match to TRBD1. Trimming cost V 0 bases and J 0 bases; bases outside gene matches: 3. The CDR3 is 17 amino acids. Germline V CDR1 and CDR2: SGHTA, FQGTGA. The DNA of the CDR3 is TGTGCCAGCAGCTTAACTAGGGACAGGTCGAACACCGGGGAGCTGTTTTTT. The encoded protein is CASSLTRDRSNTGELFF. Full variable domain (rest looked up from reference TRBV7-3 and TRBJ2-2): GAGVSQTPSNKVTEKGKYVELRCDPISGHTALYWYRQSLGQGPEFLIYFQGTGAADDSGLPNDRFFAVRPEGSVSTLKIQRTERGDSAVYLCASSLTRDRSNTGELFFGEGSRLTVL.

V gene TRBV6-1 combines with J gene TRBJ1-4, with TRBD1 identical over 8 bases. Trimming cost V 3 bases and J 10 bases; bases outside gene matches: 7. The V gene's germline CDR1 is MNHNS and CDR2 SASEGT. The CDR3 is 14 amino acids. The DNA for the CDR3 is TGTGCCAGCAGTGATCAGGGGGCGGCGGGAAAACTGTTTTTT. Its translation: CASSDQGAAGKLFF.

This clone was recorded a few times. The chain couples TRBV28 to TRBJ1-2, with TRBD1 identical over 7 bases. V was pared by 5 bases and J by 4 bases, with 7 bases of the junction left unmatched. CDR3 length: 14 residues. The germline V gene has CDR1 MDHEN and CDR2 SYDVKM. The CDR3 coding sequence is TGTGCCAGCAGTCGCCCCGGGACAGCCTATGGCTACACCTTC. This encodes CASSRPGTAYGYTF.

This clone was detected a few times. Here the CDR3 reads CATSIDFTDTQYF. The CDR3 DNA sequence: TGTGCCACCAGCATAGACTTCACAGATACGCAGTATTTT. The chain couples TRBV15 to TRBJ2-3; D is uncertain. Per germline, CDR1 LNHNV and CDR2 YYDKDF (reference sequence). CDR3 length: 13 amino acids. V was trimmed by 4 bases and J by 2 bases, leaving 7 bases between them.

The chain employs TRBV5-4 and TRBJ1-2; no firm D call. CDR3 length: 12 amino acids. V was trimmed by 2 bases and J by 8 bases, leaving 10 bases between them. Germline V gives CDR1 SGHNT, CDR2 YYREEE (reference sequence). The CDR3 protein is CASSFGGWGYTF. The CDR3 nucleotides read TGTGCCAGCAGCTTTGGAGGGTGGGGCTACACCTTC. Variable domain in full (rest from reference TRBV5-4 and TRBJ1-2): ETGVTQSPTHLIKTRGQQVTLRCSSQSGHNTVSWYQQALGQGPQFIFQYYREEENGRGNFPPRFSGLQFPNYSSELNVNALELDDSALYLCASSFGGWGYTFGSGTRLTVV.

J is TRBJ2-1 and V is TRBV4-1, with 7 bases lining up with TRBD2. V trimming: 3 bases; J trimming: 5 bases; junction bases outside the gene matches: 10. Germline assignment: CDR1 MGHRA and CDR2 YSYEKL. The CDR3 is 16 amino acids. Here the CDR3 DNA reads TGCGCCAGCAGCCAGCGTGTGGCGGGAGACAACAATGAGCAGTTCTTC. Protein sequence: CASSQRVAGDNNEQFF.

This clone was seen a single time. The rearrangement links TRBV24-1 to TRBJ2-2, with a weak D call TRBD2 (8 bases). The CDR3 is 17 amino acids. The V gene's germline CDR1 is KGHDR and CDR2 SFDVKD. Between the trimmed V and J ends, which lost 4 bases and 0 bases, there was a span of 14 bases. CDR3 DNA: TGTGCCACCAGTGAGCGGGAGGACAGGACGAACACCGGGGAGCTGTTTTTT. Translated: CATSEREDRTNTGELFF.

V is TRBV15 and J is TRBJ2-3; 8 bases match TRBD2. Germline assignment: CDR1 LNHNV and CDR2 YYDKDF (reference sequence). V shed 5 bases, J shed 0 bases, and the junction held 4 bases outside the gene matches. The CDR3 covers 15 residues. Written as DNA, the CDR3 is TGTGCCACCAGCGGACAGCGGGGGAGCACAGATACGCAGTATTTT. Protein: CATSGQRGSTDTQYF.

The CDR3 DNA reads as TGTGCCAGCACCCCCGACAGTAACAATGAGCAGTTCTTC. Amino acid sequence: CASTPDSNNEQFF. The chain links TRBV2 to TRBJ2-1; possible D gene TRBD1, 5 bases. Per the germline V gene, CDR1 is SNHLY and CDR2 is FYNNEI. The V and J ends lost 7 bases and 5 bases respectively, with 12 bases between them. This CDR3 comprises 13 residues.

This clone was picked up a small number of times. The chain is built from TRBV27 and TRBJ2-7, with a weak D call TRBD2 (5 bases). CDR1 and CDR2 (germline): MNHEY, SMNVEV (reference sequence). This CDR3 is built from 12 residues. The germline V and J ends were trimmed by 10 bases and 6 bases, with 16 bases remaining between them. The CDR3 nucleotides read TGTGCCACCAAGGATCTAGGGAGCGAGCAGTACGTC. Its protein product is CATKDLGSEQYV.

The genes are TRBV11-2 and TRBJ2-3, with D possibly being TRBD1 (6 bases). The germline CDR1 and CDR2 sequences are SGHAT and FQNNGV. This CDR3 spans 19 amino acids. V dropped 1 base and J dropped 3 bases, with 23 bases sitting between them. CDR3 loop: CASSLGRPITGMETDTQYF. Here the CDR3 DNA reads TGTGCCAGCAGCTTAGGGAGACCAATAACAGGGATGGAAACAGATACGCAGTATTTT.

The genes are TRBV12-3 or TRBV12-4 and TRBJ2-7; D unclear. This CDR3 region has 12 residues. Trimming took off 6 bases at V and 6 bases at J, with 12 bases between the two ends. CDR3 DNA: TGTGCCAGCAGCCCCGGGTCGGGCGAGCAGTACGTC. It yields the protein CASSPGSGEQYV.

The genes are TRBV24-1 and TRBJ2-5; weak D call: TRBD1 (6 bases). Germline loops: CDR1 KGHDR, CDR2 SFDVKD. Trimming removed 3 bases from V and 1 base from J, with 11 bases in between. This CDR3 has 15 residues. CDR3 in DNA: TGTGCCACCAGTGATCCCCGACAGGTCCAAGAGACCCAGTACTTC. Amino acid sequence: CATSDPRQVQETQYF.

This clone was counted a few times. The chain employs TRBV5-1 and TRBJ1-5, with a weak D call TRBD1 (5 bases). V lost 0 bases, J lost 0 bases, and 10 bases lay in between. CDR1 and CDR2 from the germline V gene are SGHRS and YFSETQ. The CDR3 totals 16 residues. CDR3 in DNA: TGCGCCAGCAGCTTGGAGGGGCAGGGTAGCAATCAGCCCCAGCATTTT. It translates to CASSLEGQGSNQPQHF. Full variable domain (rest looked up from reference TRBV5-1 and TRBJ1-5): KAGVTQTPRYLIKTRGQQVTLSCSPISGHRSVSWYQQTPGQGLQFLFEYFSETQRNKGNFPGRFSGRQFSNSRSEMNVSTLELGDSALYLCASSLEGQGSNQPQHFGDGTRLSIL.

The rearrangement links TRBV28 to TRBJ2-7, with 7 positions matching TRBD1. The length of the CDR3 is 11 residues. Per the germline V gene, CDR1 is MDHEN and CDR2 is SYDVKM. V lost 4 bases, J lost 9 bases, and 3 bases stayed unmatched. DNA of the CDR3: TGTGCCAGCAGTTCCAACAGGGGGCAGTACTTC. Residues: CASSSNRGQYF.

The V and J genes are TRBV6-5 and TRBJ1-5; D remains unclear. Germline-derived CDR1 and CDR2 are MNHEY and SVGAGI. V lost 7 bases, J lost 4 bases, and 14 bases lay in between. CDR3 length: 14 residues. The CDR3 loop reads CASNGLQPNQPQHF. The CDR3 DNA reads as TGTGCCAGCAATGGACTCCAGCCGAATCAGCCCCAGCATTTT.

The CDR3, as DNA: TGTGCCAGCAGCCTTCGGGCCGACAAGACTCGCGGGGGGCACTCAGATACGCAGTATTTT. This translates into CASSLRADKTRGGHSDTQYF. V usage is TRBV5-5 and J usage is TRBJ2-3; 8 nucleotides agree with TRBD2. Per the germline V gene, CDR1 is SGHKS and CDR2 is YYEKEE (reference sequence). The V gene end was trimmed by 4 bases and the J gene end by 4 bases; junction bases not matched to a gene: 23. The CDR3 is 20 amino acids.

The chain links TRBV10-3 to TRBJ1-2; perhaps TRBD1 as D (6 bases). This CDR3 comprises 12 residues. With 3 bases removed from V and 8 bases from J, the gap between germline ends came to 10 bases. Germline CDR1 reads ENHRY; CDR2 reads SYGVKD. The CDR3 loop is CAISDTGIGYTF. The CDR3 nucleotides read TGTGCCATCAGTGATACAGGGATCGGCTACACCTTC.

The chain is built from TRBV7-9 and TRBJ1-1, with TRBD1 as a possible D gene (6 bases). Germline V gives CDR1 SEHNR, CDR2 FQNEAQ (reference sequence). The CDR3 is 14 amino acids. The V end was cut by 4 bases, the J end by 1 base, with 10 bases between. CDR3 sequence: CASSWGHSNTEAFF. In DNA form, the CDR3 reads TGTGCCAGCAGCTGGGGACATTCGAACACTGAAGCTTTCTTT.

This rearrangement joins TRBV10-3 to TRBJ2-3, with TRBD1 matching 7 bases. The CDR3 is 12 amino acids. Germline V lookup: CDR1 ENHRY, CDR2 SYGVKD. Germline trimming cut 8 bases from V and 8 bases from J; bases unmatched to any gene: 7. The CDR3 coding sequence is TGTGCCATCGAGGGGACAGCAACTACGCAGTATTTT. This sequence encodes CAIEGTATTQYF.

The chain links TRBV19 to TRBJ1-5; a weak D match, TRBD1 (5 bases). CDR3 size: 17 residues. CDR1 and CDR2 (germline): LNHDA, SQIVND (reference sequence). V was trimmed by 3 bases and J by 7 bases, leaving 22 bases between them. CDR3 DNA sequence: TGTGCCAGTAGTATTTTTGGATGGAGCGGGGGAGGACAGCCCCAGCATTTT. It specifies CASSIFGWSGGGQPQHF.

The chain couples TRBV18 to TRBJ1-1; D remains ambiguous. V was trimmed by 1 base and J by 6 bases, leaving 9 bases between them. The CDR3 runs to 13 residues. Germline V CDR1 and CDR2: KGHSH, LQKENI. The CDR3: CASSPLPHSEAFF. CDR3 sequence (DNA): TGTGCCAGCTCACCACTCCCCCATTCTGAAGCTTTCTTT.

V gene TRBV5-5 combines with J gene TRBJ1-2; D perhaps matches TRBD1 (6 bases). There are 14 residues in the CDR3. Per the germline V gene, CDR1 is SGHKS and CDR2 is YYEKEE (reference sequence). The V end was cut by 0 bases, the J end by 8 bases, with 14 bases between. The CDR3 region has the DNA TGTGCCAGCAGCTTGGTACAGGGCTGGGAAGGCTACACCTTC. This encodes CASSLVQGWEGYTF. Drawing the rest from reference TRBV5-5 and TRBJ1-2, the complete variable domain is DAGVTQSPTHLIKTRGQQVTLRCSPISGHKSVSWYQQVLGQGPQFIFQYYEKEERGRGNFPDRFSARQFPNYSSELNVNALLLGDSALYLCASSLVQGWEGYTFGSGTRLTVV.

V usage is TRBV2 and J usage is TRBJ2-6; 8 bases match TRBD2. Germline V gene sequence: CDR1 SNHLY, CDR2 FYNNEI. The CDR3 spans 17 residues. V trimming: 2 bases; J trimming: 2 bases; junction bases outside the gene matches: 5. The CDR3 nucleotides read TGTGCCAGCAGTGAACGCGGCGGGAGGACTGGGGCCAACGTCCTGACTTTC. Protein: CASSERGGRTGANVLTF.

This sequence joins TRBV27 and TRBJ2-2; tentatively, D is TRBD1 (5 bases). There are 13 residues in the CDR3. V lost 0 bases to trimming and J lost 6 bases, with 5 bases between them. The germline gives CDR1 MNHEY, CDR2 SMNVEV (reference sequence). The DNA for the CDR3 is TGTGCCAGCAGTTTATCAGGGGCCGGGGAGCTGTTTTTT. Translation: CASSLSGAGELFF.

The rearrangement links TRBV18 to TRBJ1-1, with a weak D call TRBD1 (5 bases). Germline values: CDR1 KGHSH, CDR2 LQKENI. The CDR3 contains 12 residues. V was trimmed by 6 bases and J by 2 bases, leaving 7 bases between them. In DNA form, the CDR3 reads TGTGCCAGCTCGACAGTCAACACTGAAGCTTTCTTT. This translates into CASSTVNTEAFF.

For this clone: An end of the junction does not agree with germline; a read error may underlie this. The chain combines TRBV5-5 with TRBJ2-7; a weak D match, TRBD1 (6 bases). Germline CDR1 and CDR2: SGHKS and YYEKEE (reference sequence). The CDR3 has 12 residues. CDR3 residues: CASSLAVGTRDF. CDR3 coding DNA: TGTGCCAGCAGCTTGGCCGTCGGGACAAGAGACTTC. Filled out from reference TRBV5-5 and TRBJ2-7, the complete variable domain reads DAGVTQSPTHLIKTRGQQVTLRCSPISGHKSVSWYQQVLGQGPQFIFQYYEKEERGRGNFPDRFSARQFPNYSSELNVNALLLGDSALYLCASSLAVGTRDFGPGTRLTVT.

This chain joins TRBV3-1 (or the pseudogene TRBV3-2) and TRBJ2-1, with D possibly TRBD2 on 6 matching bases. Trimming removed 2 bases from V and 9 bases from J, with 20 bases in between. CDR3 length: 16 residues. Germline V lookup: CDR1 LGHDT, CDR2 YNNKEL (reference sequence). CDR3 loop: CASSQQGAGSRGEQFF. CDR3 nucleotide sequence: TGTGCCAGCAGCCAACAAGGGGCGGGGTCCCGGGGTGAGCAGTTCTTC.